Sequencing of this TCR beta chain was carried out in a study of human T cells and chemical hapten exposure. Overall study: Weekly administration of diphenylcyclopropenone to the scalp of patients continued throughout the roughly 25-week study. Chiefly women, the patients showed alopecia areata, totalis or universalis. Patch testing was performed with 0.01% DPC on the upper back, with reading at 6 days.

This clonotype showed up many times. CDR1 is KGHSH, CDR2 LQKENI, per germline. V dropped 2 bases and J dropped 8; count of bases not matched to a gene: 14. The CDR3 is 17 residues long. Attachment of unique molecular identifiers to individual cDNA molecules was performed in the library. TCRdb recomputed calls from the RACE reads with MiXCR, one row per CDR3 protein. The sample shows some 330,000 distinct CDR3 sequences, 5.5% of them seen only once. Time point in this sample: pre-sensitization, week 0. Treatment given: therapeutic diphenylcyclopropenone sensitization with weekly scalp DPC. The chain links TRBV18 to TRBJ1-4, with TRBD1 matching 7 bases. The sample was whole blood, taken in connection with sensitization to the hapten diphenylcyclopropenone (DPC). This receptor was identified in a woman aged 18-30 years with alopecia areata. Some clones in this sample may be carry-over from other donors' samples. The CDR3 DNA follows: TGTGCCAGCTCACCAAGAATAGGGACAGCCCTTGGGGAAAAACTGTTTTTT. It translates to CASSPRIGTALGEKLFF.